The T cell receptor (beta chain) under discussion was sequenced for a study of OX40 agonist ivuxolimab in advanced cancers. Sequencing was performed with immunoSEQ multiplex PCR; in TCRdb, only in-frame clones are kept and a portion is missing. The sample has fewer than 60,000 clones; approximately 91% are singletons. Trimming took off 4 bases at V and 3 bases at J, with 13 bases between the two ends. Per germline, CDR1 GTSNPN and CDR2 SVGIG (reference sequence). This CDR3 region has 13 residues. V is TRBV30 and J is TRBJ2-7, with D possibly being TRBD1 (5 bases). Sequenced material: CD4+ or CD8+ T cells sorted from blood, taken in a trial of the OX40 agonist ivuxolimab. The TCR was taken from an adult with an advanced solid tumor such as melanoma, head and neck, liver or kidney cancer. The CDR3 region has the DNA TGTGCCTGGACCAGACAGTGGGTCTACGAGCAGTACTTC. It is translated as CAWTRQWVYEQYF.